This passage covers 12 T cell receptor beta chains from one sample sequenced in a study of immune cell composition in non-small cell lung cancer. Normal lung was sampled as far from the tumour as possible, at least 3 cm. TCRdb's copy holds only in-frame clones and misses some; the assay was immunoSEQ multiplex PCR. In the table there are about 4,500 clones, roughly 70% of which are singletons. Source material: non-adjacent lung tissue. The receptors stem from a human donor with non-small cell lung cancer.

The gene calls are TRBV7-2 and TRBJ1-4, with 9 bases fitting TRBD1. Germline lookup yields CDR1 SGHTA and CDR2 FQGNSA. CDR3 length: 14 amino acids. The junction had 3 bases not matched to a gene; V was cut back by 5 bases and J by 5 bases. CDR3 region: CASSETGGNEKLFF. The CDR3 DNA sequence: TGTGCCAGCAGCGAAACAGGGGGCAATGAAAAACTGTTTTTT.

This clone has a handful of counts. The chain links TRBV11-3 to TRBJ2-7, with TRBD1 identical over 9 bases. This CDR3 contains 16 residues. With 5 bases clipped from V and 3 bases from J, the junction kept 11 bases outside the gene matches. CDR1 is SGHNT, CDR2 YENEEA, per germline. DNA of the CDR3: TGTGCCAGCAGCCAAGCAGGGGACAGGGCTGACTACGAGCAGTACTTC. Translating it yields CASSQAGDRADYEQYF.

The gene calls are TRBV7-2 and TRBJ2-3; 12 positions agree with TRBD2. The V gene's germline CDR1 is SGHTA and CDR2 FQGNSA. The CDR3 runs to 16 residues. V shed 1 base and J 4 bases; nucleotides not matched to a gene: 3. CDR3 nucleotide sequence: TGTGCCAGCAGCTTAGTACTAGCGGGGGGCGCAGATACGCAGTATTTT. Translation: CASSLVLAGGADTQYF.

The rearrangement links TRBV11-2 to TRBJ1-2; D gene ambiguous. V was trimmed by 5 bases and J by 10 bases, leaving 14 bases between them. CDR3 size: 12 residues. CDR1 is SGHAT, CDR2 FQNNGV, per germline. The CDR3 reads CASSLDLLTYTF. The CDR3 DNA is TGTGCCAGCAGCCTCGACCTGCTTACCTACACCTTC.

This chain connects TRBV5-1 to TRBJ1-1; TRBD1 agrees at 8 bases. The germline V gene encodes CDR1 SGHRS and CDR2 YFSETQ. CDR3 length: 14 residues. Trimming removed 1 base from V and 6 bases from J; junction bases left unmatched: 5. Written as DNA, the CDR3 is TGCGCCAGCAGCTTGAGAGGACAGGGCTCTGAAGCTTTCTTT. Protein: CASSLRGQGSEAFF.

This sequence joins TRBV30 and TRBJ2-7, with no clear D. This CDR3 is built from 12 residues. The germline V gene encodes CDR1 GTSNPN and CDR2 SVGIG (reference sequence). V was trimmed by 2 bases and J by 7 bases, leaving 12 bases between them. CDR3 nucleotides: TGTGCCTGGAGTTTTAAGCTTGGGGAGCAGTACTTC. This translates into CAWSFKLGEQYF.

The rearrangement joins TRBV6-6 to TRBJ2-5; D could derive from TRBD1 or TRBD2 (7 bases each). CDR1 is MNHNY and CDR2 is SVGAGI in the germline V gene (reference sequence). The CDR3 covers 14 residues. Trimming removed 5 bases from V and 4 bases from J, with 14 bases in between. The CDR3 is CASSPSGGGETQYF. The CDR3 bases are TGTGCCAGCAGTCCTTCAGGGGGGGGAGAGACCCAGTACTTC.

The chain employs TRBV7-2 and TRBJ1-1; no definite D call. Germline assignment: CDR1 SGHTA and CDR2 FQGNSA. This CDR3 is 12 amino acids long. Trimming pared 1 base from V and 11 bases from J, leaving 11 bases between. The CDR3 spells CASSLVGQNAFF. Here the CDR3 DNA reads TGTGCCAGCAGCTTAGTTGGGCAGAACGCTTTCTTT.

This clone was observed a handful of times. The V and J genes are TRBV27 and TRBJ2-7; TRBD2 aligns across 9 bases. V shed 2 bases and J 3 bases; nucleotides not matched to a gene: 5. Germline V gives CDR1 MNHEY, CDR2 SMNVEV (reference sequence). The CDR3 is 15 amino acids. This CDR3 is CASSLEAGGNYEQYF. The CDR3 coding sequence is TGTGCCAGCAGTTTAGAGGCGGGGGGGAACTACGAGCAGTACTTC.

The chain recombines TRBV7-7 with TRBJ2-3; D is possibly TRBD1 (6 bases). The CDR3 is 15 amino acids. V lost 1 base to trimming and J lost 0 bases, with 8 bases between them. CDR1 SSHAT and CDR2 FNYEAQ come from the germline V gene (reference sequence). The DNA of the CDR3 is TGTGCCAGCAGCTTAGGGACAGTGAGCACAGATACGCAGTATTTT. Translating it yields CASSLGTVSTDTQYF.

There are a few counts of this clone. This rearrangement joins TRBV29-1 to TRBJ1-4; D gene uncertain. This CDR3 has 13 residues. Germline V lookup: CDR1 SQVTM, CDR2 ANQGSEA. CDR3 DNA sequence: TGCATCGCGGGGAACCATGGGAATGAAAAACTGTTTTTT. Translating it yields CIAGNHGNEKLFF.

This clone was seen only once. The chain combines TRBV7-2 with TRBJ1-1; TRBD1 might be the D (5 bases). CDR1 and CDR2 (germline): SGHTA, FQGNSA. The V end lost 1 base, the J end lost 5 bases, and 8 bases lay between the germline ends. The CDR3 is 13 amino acids. The CDR3, as DNA: TGTGCCAGCAGCTTAGTAAGGGGTACTGAAGCTTTCTTT. Its translation is CASSLVRGTEAFF.